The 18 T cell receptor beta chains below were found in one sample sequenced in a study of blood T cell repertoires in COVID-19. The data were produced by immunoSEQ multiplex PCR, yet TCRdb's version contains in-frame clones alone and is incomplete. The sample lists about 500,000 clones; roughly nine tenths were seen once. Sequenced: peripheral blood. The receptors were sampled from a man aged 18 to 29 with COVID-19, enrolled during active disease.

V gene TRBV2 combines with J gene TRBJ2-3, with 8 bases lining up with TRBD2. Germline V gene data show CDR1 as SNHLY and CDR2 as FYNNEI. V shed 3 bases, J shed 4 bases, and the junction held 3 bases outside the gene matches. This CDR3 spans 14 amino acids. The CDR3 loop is CASSERGDSDTQYF. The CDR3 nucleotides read TGTGCCAGCAGTGAGCGGGGGGACTCAGATACGCAGTATTTT.

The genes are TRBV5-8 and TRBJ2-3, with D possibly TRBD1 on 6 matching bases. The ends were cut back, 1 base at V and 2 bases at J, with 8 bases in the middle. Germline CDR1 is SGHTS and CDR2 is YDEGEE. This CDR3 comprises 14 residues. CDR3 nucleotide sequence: TGTGCCAGCAGCTTGACAGGGCTCACAGATACGCAGTATTTT. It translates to CASSLTGLTDTQYF.

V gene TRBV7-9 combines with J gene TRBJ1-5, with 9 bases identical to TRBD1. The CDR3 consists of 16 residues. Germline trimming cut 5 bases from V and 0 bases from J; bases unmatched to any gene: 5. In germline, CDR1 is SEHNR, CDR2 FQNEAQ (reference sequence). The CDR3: CASSLTGGTSNQPQHF. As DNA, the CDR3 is TGTGCCAGCAGCCTTACAGGGGGCACTAGCAATCAGCCCCAGCATTTT.

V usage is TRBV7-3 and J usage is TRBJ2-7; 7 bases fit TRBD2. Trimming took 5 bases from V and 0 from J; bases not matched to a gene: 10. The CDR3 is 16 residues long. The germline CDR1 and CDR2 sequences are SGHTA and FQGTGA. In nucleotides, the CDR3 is TGTGCCAGCAGCGACTCGGGACTAACTTTCTCCTACGAGCAGTACTTC. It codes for CASSDSGLTFSYEQYF.

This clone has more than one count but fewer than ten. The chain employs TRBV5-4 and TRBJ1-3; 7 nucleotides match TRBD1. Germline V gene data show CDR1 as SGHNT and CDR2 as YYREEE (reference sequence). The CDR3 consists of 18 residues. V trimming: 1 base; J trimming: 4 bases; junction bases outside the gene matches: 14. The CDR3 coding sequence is TGTGCCAGCAGCTTGTCCCTTACCCAGGGGGTCGCCGGAAACACCATATATTTT. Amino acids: CASSLSLTQGVAGNTIYF.

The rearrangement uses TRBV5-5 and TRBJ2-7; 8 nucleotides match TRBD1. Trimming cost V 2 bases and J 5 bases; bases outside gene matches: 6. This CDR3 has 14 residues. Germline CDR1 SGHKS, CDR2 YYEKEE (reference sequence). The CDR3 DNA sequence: TGTGCCAGCAGCTTTCCAGGGGGCTTCAACGAGCAGTACTTC. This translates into CASSFPGGFNEQYF.

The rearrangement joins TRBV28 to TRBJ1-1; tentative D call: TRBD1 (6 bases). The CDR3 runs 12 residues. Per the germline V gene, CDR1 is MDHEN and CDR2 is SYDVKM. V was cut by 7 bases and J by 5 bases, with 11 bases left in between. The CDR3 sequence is CASTPGDTEAFF. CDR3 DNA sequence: TGTGCCAGCACCCCAGGGGATACTGAAGCTTTCTTT.

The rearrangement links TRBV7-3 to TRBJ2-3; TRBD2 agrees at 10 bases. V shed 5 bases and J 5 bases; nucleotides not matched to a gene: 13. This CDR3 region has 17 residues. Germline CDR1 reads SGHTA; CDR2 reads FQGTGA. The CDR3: CASSAGASGSGLDTQYF. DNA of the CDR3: TGTGCCAGCAGCGCCGGAGCTAGCGGGAGTGGTTTAGATACGCAGTATTTT.

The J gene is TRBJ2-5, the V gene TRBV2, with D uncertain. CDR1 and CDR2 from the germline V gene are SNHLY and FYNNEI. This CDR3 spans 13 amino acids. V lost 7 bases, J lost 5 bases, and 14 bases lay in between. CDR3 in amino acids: CASTELPGETQYF. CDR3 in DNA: TGTGCCAGCACCGAGCTCCCCGGGGAGACCCAGTACTTC.

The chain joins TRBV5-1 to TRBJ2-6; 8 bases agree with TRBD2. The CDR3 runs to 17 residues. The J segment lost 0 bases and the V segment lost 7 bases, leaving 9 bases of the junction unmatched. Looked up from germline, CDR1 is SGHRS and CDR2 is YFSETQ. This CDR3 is CASSGTRGLSGANVLTF. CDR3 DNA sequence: TGCGCCAGCTCGGGGACTAGAGGCCTCTCTGGGGCCAACGTCCTGACTTTC.

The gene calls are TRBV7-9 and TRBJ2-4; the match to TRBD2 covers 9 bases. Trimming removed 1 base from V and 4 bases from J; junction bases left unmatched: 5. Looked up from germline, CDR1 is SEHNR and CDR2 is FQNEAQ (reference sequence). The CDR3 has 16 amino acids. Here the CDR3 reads CASSLGSSGMKNIQYF. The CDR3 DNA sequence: TGTGCCAGCAGCTTAGGGTCTAGCGGGATGAAAAACATTCAGTACTTC.

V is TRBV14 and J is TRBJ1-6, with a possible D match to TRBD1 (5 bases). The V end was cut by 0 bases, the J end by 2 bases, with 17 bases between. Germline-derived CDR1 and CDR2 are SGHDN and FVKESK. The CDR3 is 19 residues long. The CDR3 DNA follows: TGTGCCAGCAGCCAAGAAGCGGGGTTGTCAGGGACCTATAATTCACCCCTCCACTTT. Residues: CASSQEAGLSGTYNSPLHF.

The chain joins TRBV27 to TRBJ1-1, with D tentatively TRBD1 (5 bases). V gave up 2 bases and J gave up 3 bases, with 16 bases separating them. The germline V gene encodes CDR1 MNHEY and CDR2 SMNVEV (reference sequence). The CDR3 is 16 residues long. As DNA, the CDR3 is TGTGCCAGCAGTTTAACGGGGGACTACCCGGACACTGAAGCTTTCTTT. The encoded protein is CASSLTGDYPDTEAFF.

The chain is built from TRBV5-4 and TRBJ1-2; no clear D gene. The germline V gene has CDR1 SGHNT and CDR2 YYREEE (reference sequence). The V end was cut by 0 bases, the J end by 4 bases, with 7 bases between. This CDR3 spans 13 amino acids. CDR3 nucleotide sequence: TGTGCCAGCAGCTTGGATTCGGGCTATGGCTACACCTTC. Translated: CASSLDSGYGYTF.

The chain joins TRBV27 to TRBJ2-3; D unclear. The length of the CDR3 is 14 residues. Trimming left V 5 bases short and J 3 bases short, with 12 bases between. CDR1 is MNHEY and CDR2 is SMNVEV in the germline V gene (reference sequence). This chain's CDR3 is CASSPKLRTDTQYF. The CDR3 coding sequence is TGTGCCAGCAGTCCCAAACTACGGACAGATACGCAGTATTTT.

CDR3: CASSEPHRLAGVSNEQFF. In DNA, the CDR3 is TGTGCCAGCAGTGAACCACATCGGCTAGCGGGGGTCAGCAATGAGCAGTTCTTC. The chain links TRBV6-1 to TRBJ2-1, with 10 bases aligning to TRBD2. The CDR3 consists of 18 residues. After removal of 2 bases from V and 6 bases from J, the junction contained 13 bases not matched to a gene. The germline V gene has CDR1 MNHNS and CDR2 SASEGT.

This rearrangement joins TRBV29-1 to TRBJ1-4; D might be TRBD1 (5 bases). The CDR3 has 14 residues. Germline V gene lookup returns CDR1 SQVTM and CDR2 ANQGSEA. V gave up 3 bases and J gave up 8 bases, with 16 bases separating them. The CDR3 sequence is CSVDPSRAREKLFF. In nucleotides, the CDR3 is TGCAGCGTTGATCCGAGCAGGGCGAGGGAAAAACTGTTTTTT.

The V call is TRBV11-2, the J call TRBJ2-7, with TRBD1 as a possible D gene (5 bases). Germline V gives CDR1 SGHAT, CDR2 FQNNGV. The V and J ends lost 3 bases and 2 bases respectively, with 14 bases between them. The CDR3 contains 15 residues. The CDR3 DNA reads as TGTGCCAGCAGCTTTGAAAGGGGATCAACCTACGAGCAGTACTTC. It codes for CASSFERGSTYEQYF.